This TCR beta chain originates from a study of identical twins (dated by TCRdb to about 2016). Study-level background: To test whether fetal clonotypes persist, this study deep-sequenced TCR alpha and beta repertoires from monozygotic twins, from unrelated adults of various ages, and from cord blood. To rule out contamination, the twin experiments were replicated at different times with different library preparation protocols. Overall study results and their limits: In monozygotic twins, out-of-frame TCR alpha sharing was systematically underestimated by recombination models, although the models agreed with sharing between unrelated individuals. Abundant cord blood beta clonotypes carried fewer insertions; young adult naive repertoires showed a weaker similar trend, while memory repertoires showed none. A weaker excess of twin sharing was found in beta out-of-frame sequences because the signal-to-noise ratio was lowered by fewer shared sequences. Because the same donors could not be followed over many years, conclusions were based on cross-sectional statistical analysis. Compared with coincidental sharing between unrelated individuals, out-of-frame TCR alpha sequences shared between twins showed an excess of sequences with low generation probability. Invariant T cells such as MAIT and iNKT could partly confound zero-insertion analyses, although diverse VJ usage argued against such confounding for most clonotypes.

The library relied on 5' RACE. The sequencer was an Illumina HiSeq 2000. Template switching introduced a universal primer binding site; the final cDNA contained a unique molecular identifier, enabling accurate counting of TCR cDNA molecules. Specific primers in the conserved constant-segment region were used to synthesize first-strand cDNA for the TCR alpha and beta chains. To control for contamination, every cDNA library carried two barcodes: a SMART-Mk sample barcode plus Illumina barcodes. TruSeq adapter sequences along with Illumina sample barcodes were introduced in two successive PCR steps. The TCR alpha and beta cDNA libraries were sequenced on the Illumina HiSeq platform using custom primers. The paper's processing steps were these. MiGEC was used to process raw reads and extract unique molecular identifiers, and MiXCR was used to find CDR3 positions. Recombination models were inferred per individual with the repgenHMM and IGoR tools using an EM algorithm. Shared clonotypes were analyzed with the tcR package in R, and sharing was normalized by the product of cloneset sizes. Out-of-frame nonproductive sequences were analyzed to study raw recombination free of thymic and clonal selection effects. TCRdb's own reprocessing of the public reads used fastp at Q25 and MiXCR and kept productive beta chains. Under each unique CDR3 protein, matching rows form one entry showing the most common genes and DNA. The V and J calls and clone size come from TCRdb's table, not from the authors' own analysis. The sample table lists roughly 720,000 distinct CDR3 sequences, about 20% of them with a count of one. Roughly 14% of the sample is taken by the ten largest.

All donors were healthy Caucasians. The twin cohort consisted of three pairs of female monozygotic twins, all aged about 18 to 30 years. Peripheral blood mononuclear cells were the source from which RNA for the TCR libraries was isolated. In regard to this clonotype: Its specific antigen is unknown. No base-level quality is on record; no much larger clone is a single base apart.

V loses 2 bases of germline sequence and J loses 8 bases, and the interval between the two ends is 14 bases. The CDR3 holds 14 amino acids from the cysteine to the phenylalanine. Kept here is only the CDR3 DNA, which spans 42 bases and is read in frame from base 1. The germline V gene supplies CDR1 SGDLS and CDR2 YYNGEE. The same specimen was also included in a second study, on T cells expressing NK-cell markers. As the second publication notes: Three sorted T-cell subsets (CD3+CD56+NKG2C+, CD3+CD56+NKG2C- and CD3+CD56-NKG2C+) from under ten donors had their TCR beta-chain repertoires profiled. Of the eight sequenced donors, seven were found to be HCMV-seropositive and one was found to be HCMV-seronegative. To restrict sorting to alphabetaTCR-expressing T cells, an anti-gammadeltaTCR antibody was added in several experiments. In roughly 6 donors, the dominant CD3+CD56+NKG2C+ clonotypes were found to rank among the top 10 CD8+ clonotypes and to make up about 1.0-7.5% of CD8+ T cells. Those dominant clonotypes were again the most abundant among CD3+CD56-NKG2C+ cells in a handful of donors, at about 28.3-65%. It remained unclear whether the expanded NKG2C-expressing T cell clones were specific for HCMV antigens. Randomly selected healthy volunteers, three men and five women, were used as the eight sequenced donors. HCMV serostatus was determined by detecting HCMV-specific IgG in serum with a commercial ELISA kit. For several donors, bulk peripheral blood T-cell repertoires were additionally sequenced from unsorted PBMC. MIGEC handled demultiplexing of the reads and grouping by UMI, while MiTCR was used to assemble and quantify clonotypes. To exclude erroneous sequences, any TCR cDNA sequence not supported by at least two reads was discarded. Downstream repertoire analysis used the tcR package, and clonotypes were matched across fractions by CDR3 nucleotide sequence plus V segment. VDJmatch was used to annotate antigen specificity against VDJdb, with one amino acid substitution allowed in CDR3.

The sample comprised PBMCs. The chain uses TRBV9 and TRBJ2-1; matching of 6 bases hints at TRBD2 as the D gene. The source of this sequence is a woman aged 18 to 35 in good health. The CDR3: CASSVTTGGYEQFF. The sequenced DNA is TGTGCCAGCAGCGTTACAACCGGGGGTTATGAGCAGTTCTTC. The CDR3 plus the reference TRBV9 and TRBJ2-1 genes for the other parts give the full variable domain: DSGVTQTPKHLITATGQRVTLRCSPRSGDLSVYWYQQSLDQGLQFLIQYYNGEERAKGNILERFSAQQFPDLHSELNLSSLELGDSALYFCASSVTTGGYEQFFGPGTRLTVL.